This T cell receptor (beta chain) was found in a study of CD8+ T cells in alopecia areata. Findings of the study overall: Scalp clonality dropped significantly under tofacitinib, as did expanded CD8+ top-100 clones. Clonality was higher in lesional than normal scalp, especially in alopecia totalis/universalis. Throughout tofacitinib, many expanded lesional clones continued to persist in scalp and blood.

Regarding this clone: The antigen remains unidentified.

RNA was isolated and reverse transcribed to cDNA, the sequencing template. The repertoire was sequenced with immunoSEQ multiplex PCR; TCRdb's copy has only in-frame clones and lacks some. In the table there are about 190,000 clones, roughly 66% of which are singletons. Germline lookup yields CDR1 SGHTA and CDR2 FQGNSA. CDR3 length: 15 amino acids. Between the trimmed V and J ends, which lost 3 bases and 7 bases, there was a span of 16 bases. As for treatment: oral pan-JAK inhibitor, 5-10 mg twice daily. The chain has TRBV7-2 and TRBJ2-1; D uncertain. The TCR comes from a human donor with alopecia areata. Sequencing used CD4+ T cells sorted from blood, obtained at week 24, from a patient treated with tofacitinib. CDR3 sequence (DNA): TGTGCCAGCAGCTTCAACAAGGCAGGTGGTAATGAGCAGTTCTTC. This codes for CASSFNKAGGNEQFF.